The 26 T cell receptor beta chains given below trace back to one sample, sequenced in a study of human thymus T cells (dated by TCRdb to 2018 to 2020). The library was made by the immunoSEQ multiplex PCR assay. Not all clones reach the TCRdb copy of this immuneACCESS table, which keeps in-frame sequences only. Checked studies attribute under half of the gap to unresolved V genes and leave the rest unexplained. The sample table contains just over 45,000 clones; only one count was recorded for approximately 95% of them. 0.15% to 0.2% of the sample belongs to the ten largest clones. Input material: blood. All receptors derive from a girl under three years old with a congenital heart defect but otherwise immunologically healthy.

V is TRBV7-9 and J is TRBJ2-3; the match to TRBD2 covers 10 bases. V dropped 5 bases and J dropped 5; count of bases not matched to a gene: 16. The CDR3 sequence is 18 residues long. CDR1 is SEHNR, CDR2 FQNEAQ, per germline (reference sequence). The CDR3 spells CASSALVRTSGLGDTQYF. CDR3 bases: TGTGCCAGCAGCGCCTTAGTAAGGACTAGCGGTCTCGGAGATACGCAGTATTTT.

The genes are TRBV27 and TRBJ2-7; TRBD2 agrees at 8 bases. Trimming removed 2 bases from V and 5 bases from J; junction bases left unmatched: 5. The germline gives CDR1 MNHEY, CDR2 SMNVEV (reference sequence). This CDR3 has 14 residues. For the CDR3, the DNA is TGTGCCAGCAGTTTACTAGCGGGTCGGAACGAGCAGTACTTC. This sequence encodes CASSLLAGRNEQYF.

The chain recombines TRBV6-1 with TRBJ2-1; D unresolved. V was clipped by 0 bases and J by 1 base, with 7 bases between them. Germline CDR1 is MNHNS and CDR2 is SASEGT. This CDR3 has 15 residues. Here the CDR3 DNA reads TGTGCCAGCAGTGAAGCGGGTCTATCCTACAATGAGCAGTTCTTC. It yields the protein CASSEAGLSYNEQFF.

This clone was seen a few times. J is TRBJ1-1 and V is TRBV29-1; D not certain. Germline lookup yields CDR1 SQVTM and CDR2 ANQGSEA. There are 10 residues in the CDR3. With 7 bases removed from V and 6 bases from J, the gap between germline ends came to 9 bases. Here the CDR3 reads CSALKAEAFF. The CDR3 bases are TGCAGCGCTCTCAAGGCTGAAGCTTTCTTT.

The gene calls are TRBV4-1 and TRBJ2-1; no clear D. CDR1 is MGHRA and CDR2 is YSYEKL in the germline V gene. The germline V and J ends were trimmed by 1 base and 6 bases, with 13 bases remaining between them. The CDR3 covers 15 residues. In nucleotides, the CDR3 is TGCGCCAGCAGCCAAGTCCCTAGTCCGAGCAATGAGCAGTTCTTC. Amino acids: CASSQVPSPSNEQFF.

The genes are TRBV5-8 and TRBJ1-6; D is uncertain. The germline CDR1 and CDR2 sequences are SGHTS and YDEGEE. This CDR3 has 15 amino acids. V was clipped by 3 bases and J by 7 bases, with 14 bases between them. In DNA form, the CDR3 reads TGTGCCAGCAGCTCCGACCCGGGGTTGAATTCACCCCTCCACTTT. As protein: CASSSDPGLNSPLHF.

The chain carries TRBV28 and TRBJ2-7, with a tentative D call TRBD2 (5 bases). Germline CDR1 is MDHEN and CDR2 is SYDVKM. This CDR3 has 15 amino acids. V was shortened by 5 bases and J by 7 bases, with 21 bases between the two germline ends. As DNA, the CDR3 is TGTGCCAGCAGTCTATCTACTGGCGGGCCGGGGGAGCAGTACTTC. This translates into CASSLSTGGPGEQYF.

CDR3 in amino acids: CASSEIFSGQNTGELFF. The CDR3 bases are TGTGCCAGCAGCGAAATCTTTAGCGGTCAGAACACCGGGGAGCTGTTTTTT. The V call is TRBV4-2, the J call TRBJ2-2, with D maybe TRBD2 (6 bases). Trimming cost V 5 bases and J 1 base, with 17 bases left between them. The CDR3 covers 17 residues. CDR1 and CDR2 (germline): LGHNA, YNFKEQ.

CDR3 bases: TGTGCCAGCAGCTTTGGGATGAACACTGAAGCTTTCTTT. It specifies CASSFGMNTEAFF. V is TRBV5-4 and J is TRBJ1-1; no clear D gene. CDR1 is SGHNT and CDR2 is YYREEE in the germline V gene (reference sequence). The CDR3 has 13 amino acids. The V end was cut by 2 bases, the J end by 0 bases, with 5 bases between.

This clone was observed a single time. This CDR3 reads CASSSRGYEKLFF. The CDR3 nucleotides are TGTGCCAGCAGTTCCAGGGGATATGAAAAACTGTTTTTT. The V and J genes are TRBV27 and TRBJ1-4; D may be TRBD1 (6 bases). Trimming stripped 4 bases from V and 6 bases from J, with 9 bases between. Looked up from germline, CDR1 is MNHEY and CDR2 is SMNVEV (reference sequence). The CDR3 extends over 13 amino acids. Full variable domain (remainder filled in from reference TRBV27 and TRBJ1-4): EAQVTQNPRYLITVTGKKLTVTCSQNMNHEYMSWYRQDPGLGLRQIYYSMNVEVTDKGDVPEGYKVSRKEKRNFPLILESPSPNQTSLYFCASSSRGYEKLFFGSGTQLSVL.

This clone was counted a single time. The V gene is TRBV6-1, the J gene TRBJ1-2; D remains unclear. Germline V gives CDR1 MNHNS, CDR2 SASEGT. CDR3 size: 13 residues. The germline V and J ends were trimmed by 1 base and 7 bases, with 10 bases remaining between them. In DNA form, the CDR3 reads TGTGCCAGCAGTGAAGGTGGAGGGAGTGGCTACACCTTC. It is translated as CASSEGGGSGYTF.

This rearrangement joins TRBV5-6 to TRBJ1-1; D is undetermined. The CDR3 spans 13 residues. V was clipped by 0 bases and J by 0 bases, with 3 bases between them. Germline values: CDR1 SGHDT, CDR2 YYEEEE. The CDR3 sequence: CASSLGLNTEAFF. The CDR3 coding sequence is TGTGCCAGCAGCTTGGGATTGAACACTGAAGCTTTCTTT. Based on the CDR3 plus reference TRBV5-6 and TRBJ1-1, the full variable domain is DAGVTQSPTHLIKTRGQQVTLRCSPKSGHDTVSWYQQALGQGPQFIFQYYEEEERQRGNFPDRFSGHQFPNYSSELNVNALLLGDSALYLCASSLGLNTEAFFGQGTRLTVV.

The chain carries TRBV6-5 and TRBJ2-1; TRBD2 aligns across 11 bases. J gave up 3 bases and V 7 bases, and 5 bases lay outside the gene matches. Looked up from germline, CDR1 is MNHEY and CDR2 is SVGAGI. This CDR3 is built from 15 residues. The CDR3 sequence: CASTLLAGDYNEQFF. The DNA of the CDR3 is TGTGCCAGCACGTTACTAGCGGGAGACTACAATGAGCAGTTCTTC.

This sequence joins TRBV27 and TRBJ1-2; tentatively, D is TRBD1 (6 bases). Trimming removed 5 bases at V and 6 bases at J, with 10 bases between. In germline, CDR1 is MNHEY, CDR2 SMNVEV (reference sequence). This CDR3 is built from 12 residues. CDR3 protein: CASSAGQNGYTF. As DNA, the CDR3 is TGTGCCAGCAGTGCCGGACAGAATGGCTACACCTTC.

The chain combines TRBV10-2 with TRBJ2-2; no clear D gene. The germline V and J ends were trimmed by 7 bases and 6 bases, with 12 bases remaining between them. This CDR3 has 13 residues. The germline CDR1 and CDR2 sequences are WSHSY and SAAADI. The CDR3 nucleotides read TGCGCCAGCAACGTTCATGGGGCCGGGGAGCTGTTTTTT. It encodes CASNVHGAGELFF.

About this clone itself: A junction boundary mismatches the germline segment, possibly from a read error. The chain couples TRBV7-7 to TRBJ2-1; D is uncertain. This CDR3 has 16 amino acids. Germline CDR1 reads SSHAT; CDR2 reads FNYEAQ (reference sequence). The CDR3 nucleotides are TGTGCTAGCAGCTTGGTTTTCGTGGGCTCCTACAATGAGCAGTTCTTC. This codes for CASSLVFVGSYNEQFF. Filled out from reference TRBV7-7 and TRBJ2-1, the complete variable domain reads GAGVSQSPRYKVTKRGQDVTLRCDPISSHATLYWYQQALGQGPEFLTYFNYEAQPDKSGLPSDRFSAERPEGSISTLTIQRTEQRDSAMYRCASSLVFVGSYNEQFFGPGTRLTVL.

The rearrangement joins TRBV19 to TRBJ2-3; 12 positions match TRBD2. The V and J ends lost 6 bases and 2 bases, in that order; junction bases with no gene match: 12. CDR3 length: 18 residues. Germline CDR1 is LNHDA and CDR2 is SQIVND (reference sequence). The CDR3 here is CASSSSLAGGIHTDTQYF. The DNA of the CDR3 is TGTGCCAGTAGCTCCTCTCTAGCGGGAGGGATACACACAGATACGCAGTATTTT. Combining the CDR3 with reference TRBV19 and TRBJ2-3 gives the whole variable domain DGGITQSPKYLFRKEGQNVTLSCEQNLNHDAMYWYRQDPGQGLRLIYYSQIVNDFQKGDIAEGYSVSREKKESFPLTVTSAQKNPTAFYLCASSSSLAGGIHTDTQYFGPGTRLTVL.

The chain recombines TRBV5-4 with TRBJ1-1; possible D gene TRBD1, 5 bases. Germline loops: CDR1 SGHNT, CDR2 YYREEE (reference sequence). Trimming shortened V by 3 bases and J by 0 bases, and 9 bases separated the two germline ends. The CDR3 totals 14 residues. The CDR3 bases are TGTGCCAGCAGCTACGGGACGATGAACACTGAAGCTTTCTTT. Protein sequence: CASSYGTMNTEAFF.

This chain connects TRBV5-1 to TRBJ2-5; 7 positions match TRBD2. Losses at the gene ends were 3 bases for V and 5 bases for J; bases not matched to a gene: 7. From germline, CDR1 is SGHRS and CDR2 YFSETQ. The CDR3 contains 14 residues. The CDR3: CASSSGGSRETQYF. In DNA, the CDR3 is TGCGCCAGCAGCTCTGGCGGGAGCCGGGAGACCCAGTACTTC.

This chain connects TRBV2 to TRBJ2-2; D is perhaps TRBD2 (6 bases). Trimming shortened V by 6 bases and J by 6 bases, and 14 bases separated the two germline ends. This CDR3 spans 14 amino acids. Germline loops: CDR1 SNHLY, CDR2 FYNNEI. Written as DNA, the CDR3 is TGTGCCAGCAGGGAGGGGACCGTTCCCGGGGAGCTGTTTTTT. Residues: CASREGTVPGELFF.

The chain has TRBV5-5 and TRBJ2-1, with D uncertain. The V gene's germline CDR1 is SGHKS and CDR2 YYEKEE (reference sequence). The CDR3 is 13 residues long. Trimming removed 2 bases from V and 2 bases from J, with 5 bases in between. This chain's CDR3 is CASSFHAYNEQFF. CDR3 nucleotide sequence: TGTGCCAGCAGCTTCCACGCCTACAATGAGCAGTTCTTC.

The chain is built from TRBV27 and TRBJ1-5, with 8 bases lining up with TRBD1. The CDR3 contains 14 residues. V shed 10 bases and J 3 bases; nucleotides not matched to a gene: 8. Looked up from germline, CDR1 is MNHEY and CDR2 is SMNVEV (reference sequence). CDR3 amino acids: CAIDSDRANQPQHF. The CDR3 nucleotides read TGTGCCATCGACTCGGACAGGGCCAATCAGCCCCAGCATTTT.

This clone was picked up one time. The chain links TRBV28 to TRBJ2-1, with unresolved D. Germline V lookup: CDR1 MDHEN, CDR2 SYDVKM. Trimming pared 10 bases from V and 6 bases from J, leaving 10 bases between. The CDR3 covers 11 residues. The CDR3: CATGAGNEQFF. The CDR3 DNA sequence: TGTGCCACGGGTGCCGGCAATGAGCAGTTCTTC.

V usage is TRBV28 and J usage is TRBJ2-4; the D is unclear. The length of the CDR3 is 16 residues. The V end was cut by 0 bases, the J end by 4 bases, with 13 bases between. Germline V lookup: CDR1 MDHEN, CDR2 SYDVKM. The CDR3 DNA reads TGTGCCAGCAGTTTATGTCTAGTATGCGATAAAAACATTCAGTACTTC. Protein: CASSLCLVCDKNIQYF.

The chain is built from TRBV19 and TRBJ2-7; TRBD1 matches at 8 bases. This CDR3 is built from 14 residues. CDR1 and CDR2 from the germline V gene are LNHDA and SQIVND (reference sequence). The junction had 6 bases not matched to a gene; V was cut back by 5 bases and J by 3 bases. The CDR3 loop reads CASSPTGQVYEQYF. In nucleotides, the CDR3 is TGTGCCAGTAGTCCTACGGGACAGGTCTACGAGCAGTACTTC.

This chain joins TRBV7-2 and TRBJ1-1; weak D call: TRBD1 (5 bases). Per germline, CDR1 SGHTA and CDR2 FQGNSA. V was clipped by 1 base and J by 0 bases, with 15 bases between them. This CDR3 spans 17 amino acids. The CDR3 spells CASSLGPRGTLNTEAFF. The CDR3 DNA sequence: TGTGCCAGCAGCTTAGGCCCGCGGGGGACCCTGAACACTGAAGCTTTCTTT.